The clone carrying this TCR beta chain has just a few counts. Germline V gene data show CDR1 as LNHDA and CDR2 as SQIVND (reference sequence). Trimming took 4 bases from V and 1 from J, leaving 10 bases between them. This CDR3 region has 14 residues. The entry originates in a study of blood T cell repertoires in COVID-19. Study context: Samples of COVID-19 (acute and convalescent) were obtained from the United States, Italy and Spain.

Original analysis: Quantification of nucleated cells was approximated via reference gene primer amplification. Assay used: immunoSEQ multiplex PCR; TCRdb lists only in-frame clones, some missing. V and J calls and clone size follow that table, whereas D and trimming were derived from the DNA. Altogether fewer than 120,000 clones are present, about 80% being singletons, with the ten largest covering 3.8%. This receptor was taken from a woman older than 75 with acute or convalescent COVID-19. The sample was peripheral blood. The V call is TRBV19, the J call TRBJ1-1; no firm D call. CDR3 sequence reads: CASSTMLWNTEAFF. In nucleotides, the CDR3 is TGTGCCAGTAGTACTATGCTGTGGAACACTGAAGCTTTCTTT.